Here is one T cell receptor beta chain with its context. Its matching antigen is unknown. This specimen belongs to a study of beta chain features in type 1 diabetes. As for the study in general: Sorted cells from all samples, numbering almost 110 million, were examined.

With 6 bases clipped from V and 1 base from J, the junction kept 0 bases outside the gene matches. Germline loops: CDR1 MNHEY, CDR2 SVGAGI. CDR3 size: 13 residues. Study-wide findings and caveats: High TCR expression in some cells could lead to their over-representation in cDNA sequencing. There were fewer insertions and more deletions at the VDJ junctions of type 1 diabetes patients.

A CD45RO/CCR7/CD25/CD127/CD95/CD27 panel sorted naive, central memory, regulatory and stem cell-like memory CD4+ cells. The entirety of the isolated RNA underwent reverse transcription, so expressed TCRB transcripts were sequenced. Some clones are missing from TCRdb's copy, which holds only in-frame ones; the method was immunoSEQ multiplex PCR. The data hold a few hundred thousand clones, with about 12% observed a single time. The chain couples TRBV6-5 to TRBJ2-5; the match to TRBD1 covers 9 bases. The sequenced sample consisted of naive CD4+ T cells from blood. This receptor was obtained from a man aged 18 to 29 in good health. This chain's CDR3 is CASRDRGQETQYF. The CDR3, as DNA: TGTGCCAGCAGGGACAGGGGCCAAGAGACCCAGTACTTC.